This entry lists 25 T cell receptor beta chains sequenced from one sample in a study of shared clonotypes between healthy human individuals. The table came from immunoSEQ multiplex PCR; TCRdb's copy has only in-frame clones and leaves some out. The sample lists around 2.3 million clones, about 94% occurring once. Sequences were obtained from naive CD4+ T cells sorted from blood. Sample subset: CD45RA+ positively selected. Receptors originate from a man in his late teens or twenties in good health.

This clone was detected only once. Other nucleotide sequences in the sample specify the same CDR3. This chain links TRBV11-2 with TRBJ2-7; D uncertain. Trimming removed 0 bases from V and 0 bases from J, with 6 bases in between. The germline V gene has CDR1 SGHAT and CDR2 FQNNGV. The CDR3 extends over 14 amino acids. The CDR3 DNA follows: TGTGCCAGCAGCTTAGACTGGAGCTCCTACGAGCAGTACTTC. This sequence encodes CASSLDWSSYEQYF.

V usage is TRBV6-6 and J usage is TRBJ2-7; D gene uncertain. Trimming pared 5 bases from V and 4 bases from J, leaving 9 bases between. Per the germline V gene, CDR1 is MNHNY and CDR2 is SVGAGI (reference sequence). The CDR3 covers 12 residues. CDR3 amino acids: CASSTDGYEQYF. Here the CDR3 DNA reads TGTGCCAGCAGTACGGACGGTTACGAGCAGTACTTC.

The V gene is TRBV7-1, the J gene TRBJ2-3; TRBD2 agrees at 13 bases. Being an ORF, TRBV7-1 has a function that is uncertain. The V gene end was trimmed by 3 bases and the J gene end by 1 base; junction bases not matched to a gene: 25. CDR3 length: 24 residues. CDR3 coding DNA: TGTGCCAGCAGCTCTTCACCGGGACAGGGAGCACTAGCGGGAGGGCCATTGGGCACAGATACGCAGTATTTT. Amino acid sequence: CASSSSPGQGALAGGPLGTDTQYF.

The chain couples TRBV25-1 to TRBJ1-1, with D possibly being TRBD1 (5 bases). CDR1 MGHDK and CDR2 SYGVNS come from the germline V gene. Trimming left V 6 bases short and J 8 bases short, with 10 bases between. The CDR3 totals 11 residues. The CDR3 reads CASRLTAEAFF. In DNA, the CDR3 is TGTGCCAGCAGACTGACAGCCGAAGCTTTCTTT.

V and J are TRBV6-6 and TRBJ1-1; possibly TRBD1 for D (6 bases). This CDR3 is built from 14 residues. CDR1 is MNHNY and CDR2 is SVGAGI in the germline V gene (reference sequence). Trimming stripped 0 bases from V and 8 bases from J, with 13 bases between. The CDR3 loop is CASSYSGKGVEAFF. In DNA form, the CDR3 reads TGTGCCAGCAGTTACTCGGGGAAGGGGGTAGAAGCTTTCTTT.

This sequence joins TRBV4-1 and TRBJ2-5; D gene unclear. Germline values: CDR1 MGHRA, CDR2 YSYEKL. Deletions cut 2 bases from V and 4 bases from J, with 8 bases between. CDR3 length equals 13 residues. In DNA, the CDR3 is TGCGCCAGCAGCCAATATATCGGAGAGACCCAGTACTTC. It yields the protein CASSQYIGETQYF.

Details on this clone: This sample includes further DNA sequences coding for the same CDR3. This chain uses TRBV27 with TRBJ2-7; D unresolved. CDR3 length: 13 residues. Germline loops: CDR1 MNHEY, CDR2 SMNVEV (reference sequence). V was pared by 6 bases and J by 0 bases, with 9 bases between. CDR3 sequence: CASSGRSSYEQYF. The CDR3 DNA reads TGTGCCAGCAGCGGCCGAAGCTCCTACGAGCAGTACTTC.

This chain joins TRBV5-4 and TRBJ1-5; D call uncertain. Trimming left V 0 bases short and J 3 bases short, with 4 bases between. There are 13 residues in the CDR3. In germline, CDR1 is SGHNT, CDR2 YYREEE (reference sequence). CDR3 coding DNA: TGTGCCAGCAGCTTGGAAACCAATCAGCCCCAGCATTTT. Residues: CASSLETNQPQHF.

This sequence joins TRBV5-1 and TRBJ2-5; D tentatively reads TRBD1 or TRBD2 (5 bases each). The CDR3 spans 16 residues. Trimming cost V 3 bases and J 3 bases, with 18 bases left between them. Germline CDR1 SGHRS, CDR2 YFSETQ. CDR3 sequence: CASSWGGLGSEETQYF. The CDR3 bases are TGCGCCAGCAGCTGGGGCGGGTTGGGGTCGGAAGAGACCCAGTACTTC.

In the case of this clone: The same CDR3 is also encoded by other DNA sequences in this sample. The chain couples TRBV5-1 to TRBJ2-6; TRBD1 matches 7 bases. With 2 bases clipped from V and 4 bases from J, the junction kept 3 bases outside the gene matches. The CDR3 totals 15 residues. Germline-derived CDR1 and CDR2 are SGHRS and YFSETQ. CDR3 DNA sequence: TGCGCCAGCAGCTTAGGGGGCTCCGGGGCCAACGTCCTGACTTTC. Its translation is CASSLGGSGANVLTF.

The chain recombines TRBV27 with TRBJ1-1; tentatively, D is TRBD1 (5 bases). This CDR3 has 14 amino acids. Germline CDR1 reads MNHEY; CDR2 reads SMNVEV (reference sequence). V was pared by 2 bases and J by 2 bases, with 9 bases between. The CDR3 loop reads CASSLRGENTEAFF. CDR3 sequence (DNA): TGTGCCAGCAGTTTAAGAGGGGAAAACACTGAAGCTTTCTTT.

The CDR3 nucleotides read TGCGCCAGCAGCCTTGGACAGTCCGATCAGCCCCAGCATTTT. Residues: CASSLGQSDQPQHF. The rearrangement links TRBV5-1 to TRBJ1-5; a weak D match, TRBD1 (6 bases). V was pared by 4 bases and J by 5 bases, with 13 bases between. The CDR3 consists of 14 residues. Looked up from germline, CDR1 is SGHRS and CDR2 is YFSETQ.

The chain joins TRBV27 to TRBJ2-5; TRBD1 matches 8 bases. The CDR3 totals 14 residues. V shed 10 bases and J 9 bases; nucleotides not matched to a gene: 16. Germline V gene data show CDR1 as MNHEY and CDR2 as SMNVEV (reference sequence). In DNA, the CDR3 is TGTGCCACCGCCTCAGGGGGCCGCGAGGACTCCCAGTACTTC. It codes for CATASGGREDSQYF.

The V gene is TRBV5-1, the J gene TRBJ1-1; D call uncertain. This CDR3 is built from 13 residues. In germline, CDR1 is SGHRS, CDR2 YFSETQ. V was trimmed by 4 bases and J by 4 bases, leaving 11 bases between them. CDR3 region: CASSAGFGTEAFF. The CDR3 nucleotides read TGCGCCAGCAGCGCAGGTTTCGGCACTGAAGCTTTCTTT.

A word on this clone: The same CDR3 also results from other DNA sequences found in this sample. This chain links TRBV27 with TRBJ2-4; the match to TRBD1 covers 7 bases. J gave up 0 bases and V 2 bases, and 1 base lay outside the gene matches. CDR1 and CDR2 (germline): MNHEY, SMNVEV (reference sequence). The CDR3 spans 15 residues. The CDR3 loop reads CASSLGTVAKNIQYF. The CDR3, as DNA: TGTGCCAGCAGTTTAGGGACAGTAGCCAAAAACATTCAGTACTTC.

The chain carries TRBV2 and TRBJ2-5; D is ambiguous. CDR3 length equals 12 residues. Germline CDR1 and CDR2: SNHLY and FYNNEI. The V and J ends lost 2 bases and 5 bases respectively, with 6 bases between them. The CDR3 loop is CASSERPETQYF. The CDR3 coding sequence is TGTGCCAGCAGTGAAAGGCCTGAGACCCAGTACTTC.

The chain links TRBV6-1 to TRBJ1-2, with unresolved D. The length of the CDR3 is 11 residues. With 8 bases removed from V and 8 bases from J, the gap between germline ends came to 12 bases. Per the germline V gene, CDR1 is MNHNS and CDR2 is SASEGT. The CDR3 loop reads CASWRKAGYTF. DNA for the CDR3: TGTGCCAGCTGGAGAAAGGCCGGCTACACCTTC.

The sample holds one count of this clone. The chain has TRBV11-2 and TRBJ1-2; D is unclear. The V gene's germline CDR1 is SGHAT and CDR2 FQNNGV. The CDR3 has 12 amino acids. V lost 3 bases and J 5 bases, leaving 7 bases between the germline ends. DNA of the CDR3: TGTGCCAGCAGCTTTCCGACTTATGGCTACACCTTC. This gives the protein CASSFPTYGYTF.

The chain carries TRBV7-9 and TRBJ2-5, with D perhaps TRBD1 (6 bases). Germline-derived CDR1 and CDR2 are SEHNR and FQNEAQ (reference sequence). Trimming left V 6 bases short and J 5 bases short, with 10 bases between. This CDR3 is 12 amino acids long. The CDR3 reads CASSLQGETQYF. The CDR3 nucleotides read TGTGCCAGCAGTCTCCAGGGGGAGACCCAGTACTTC.

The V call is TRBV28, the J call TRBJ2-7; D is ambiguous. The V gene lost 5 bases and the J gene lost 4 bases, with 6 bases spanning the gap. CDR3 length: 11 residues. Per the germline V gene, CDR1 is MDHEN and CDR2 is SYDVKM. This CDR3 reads CASSRRYEQYF. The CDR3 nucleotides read TGTGCCAGCAGTAGAAGATACGAGCAGTACTTC.

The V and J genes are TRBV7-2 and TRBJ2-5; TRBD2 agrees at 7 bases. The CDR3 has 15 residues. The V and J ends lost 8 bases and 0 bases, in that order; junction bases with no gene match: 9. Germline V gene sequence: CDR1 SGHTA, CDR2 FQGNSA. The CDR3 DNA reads TGTGCCAGCGGGGAGGGACTGAGGAACCAAGAGACCCAGTACTTC. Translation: CASGEGLRNQETQYF.

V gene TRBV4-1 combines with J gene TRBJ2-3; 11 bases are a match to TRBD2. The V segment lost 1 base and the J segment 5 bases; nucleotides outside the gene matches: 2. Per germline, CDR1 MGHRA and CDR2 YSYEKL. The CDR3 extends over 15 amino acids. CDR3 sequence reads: CASSQGLAGRDTQYF. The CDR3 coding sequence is TGCGCCAGCAGCCAAGGACTAGCGGGAAGAGATACGCAGTATTTT.

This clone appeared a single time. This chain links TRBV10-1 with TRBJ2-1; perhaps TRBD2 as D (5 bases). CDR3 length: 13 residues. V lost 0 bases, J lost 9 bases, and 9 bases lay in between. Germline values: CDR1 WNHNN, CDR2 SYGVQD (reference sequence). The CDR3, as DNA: TGCGCCAGCAGTGAGTCTGGACGGGGTGAGCAGTTCTTC. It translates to CASSESGRGEQFF.

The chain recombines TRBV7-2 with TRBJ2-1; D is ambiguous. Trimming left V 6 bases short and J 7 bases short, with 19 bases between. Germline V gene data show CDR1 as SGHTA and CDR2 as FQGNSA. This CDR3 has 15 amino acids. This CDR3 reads CASSSRHTYTNEQFF. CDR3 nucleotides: TGTGCCAGCAGTTCCCGACATACTTACACGAATGAGCAGTTCTTC.

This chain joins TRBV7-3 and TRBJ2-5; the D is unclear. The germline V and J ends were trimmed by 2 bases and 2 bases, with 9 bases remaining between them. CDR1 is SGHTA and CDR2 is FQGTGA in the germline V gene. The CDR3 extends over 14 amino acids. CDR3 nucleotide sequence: TGTGCCAGCAGCTTAGCCGGGTTTCAAGAGACCCAGTACTTC. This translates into CASSLAGFQETQYF.